The sequence of this T cell receptor beta chain was determined in a study of cytomegalovirus exposure and HLA in healthy donors. At the level of the study: Earlier sequencing of 150 million to 200 million T cells yielded 120 million or so unique TCR beta sequences. The Caucasian-associated ancestry cluster contained 81% of the approximately 400 genotyped donors.

This PCR relied on a set of 60 Vbeta primers and 13 Jbeta primers. TCRdb keeps only in-frame clones here, not all; method: immunoSEQ multiplex PCR. Its table records tens of thousands of clones. The CDR3 runs to 16 residues. Per the germline V gene, CDR1 is LNHDA and CDR2 is SQIVND (reference sequence). The V segment lost 5 bases and the J segment 2 bases; nucleotides outside the gene matches: 12. Study results and limitations: Presence/absence analyses assumed roughly uniform sequencing depth across donors, which may not hold.

Concerning this clone: Its antigen remains unknown.

The genes are TRBV19 and TRBJ2-7; TRBD1 matches at 7 bases. The specimen was PBMCs. The sequence came from a middle-aged woman in good health and CMV-seronegative. The CDR3 bases are TGTGCCAGTAGTTCCCGGACAGGATCCTTGGCCTACGAGCAGTACTTC. Its protein is CASSSRTGSLAYEQYF.